In this sample, the clone carrying this TCR beta chain turned up many times. Researchers took RNA transcripts and amplified the TCR beta CDR3 regions from them. First-round RT-PCR with HTBI primers amplified the TCR CDR3 region. TCRdb reanalysed the multiplex PCR reads using MiXCR and keeps one entry per CDR3 protein. The table has about 290,000 distinct CDR3 sequences, roughly a fifth seen once. The sample is drawn from a study of T cells in Graves' hyperthyroidism and ophthalmopathy. This TCR derives from a man aged 45-65 years with Graves' ophthalmopathy. Sequencing was done on a sample of blood.

CDR3 amino acids: CSASPPYPGPEQYF. The CDR3 bases are TGCAGTGCTAGTCCCCCTTACCCGGGCCCCGAGCAGTACTTC. The genes are TRBV20-1 and TRBJ2-7; no definite D call. V was clipped by 3 bases and J by 6 bases, with 18 bases between them. This CDR3 is built from 14 residues. The germline V gene encodes CDR1 DFQATT and CDR2 SNEGSKA (reference sequence).